Below, 31 T cell receptor beta chains from the same sample are listed, as sequenced in a study of glioma-infiltrating T cells after dendritic cell vaccination. Assay: immunoSEQ multiplex PCR; the TCRdb copy retains only in-frame clones and omits some. The data hold about 82,000 clones, with around 90% observed a single time. Sequenced here: blood, sampled before dendritic cell vaccination. These TCRs come from a human donor with glioblastoma.

This chain joins TRBV20-1 and TRBJ1-2, with D tentatively TRBD1 (6 bases). Trimming removed 6 bases at V and 8 bases at J, with 13 bases between. The CDR3 is made up of 11 amino acids. The germline V gene encodes CDR1 DFQATT and CDR2 SNEGSKA (reference sequence). The CDR3 DNA sequence: TGCAGTGCCAACAGGGTCCTAGGCTACACCTTC. Translated: CSANRVLGYTF.

CDR3 sequence reads: CASSKAGENAPEAFF. The CDR3 DNA follows: TGTGCCAGCAGCAAAGCCGGGGAGAACGCCCCTGAAGCTTTCTTT. This chain links TRBV21-1 with TRBJ1-1. TRBV21-1 is a pseudogene segment. There are 15 residues in the CDR3.

The chain joins TRBV5-4 to TRBJ2-1, with TRBD2 matching over 8 bases. This CDR3 has 13 amino acids. The ends lost 5 bases at V and 7 bases at J; junction bases unmatched: 5. Germline V gene sequence: CDR1 SGHNT, CDR2 YYREEE (reference sequence). The CDR3 reads CASSGRGRNEQFF. CDR3 DNA sequence: TGTGCCAGCAGTGGGCGCGGGAGGAATGAGCAGTTCTTC.

The chain couples TRBV2 to TRBJ1-6, with 7 bases aligning to TRBD1. The CDR3 totals 14 residues. V gave up 0 bases and J gave up 13 bases; unmatched junction bases: 6. Germline CDR1 reads SNHLY; CDR2 reads FYNNEI. The CDR3 DNA reads TGTGCCAGCAGTGAAGCACAGGGGCTAACCCCCCTCCACTTT. Protein product: CASSEAQGLTPLHF.

The V and J genes are TRBV6-4 and TRBJ1-2, with a weak D call TRBD1 (5 bases). Trimming took 6 bases from V and 0 from J, leaving 8 bases between them. Germline values: CDR1 MRHNA, CDR2 SNTAGT. The CDR3 is made up of 13 amino acids. The CDR3 sequence is CASRAGSNYGYTF. CDR3 nucleotides: TGTGCCAGCAGGGCAGGGTCTAACTATGGCTACACCTTC.

In its sample, this clone was seen a few times. The chain employs TRBV11-2 and TRBJ2-7, with TRBD1 identical over 11 bases. The ends lost 4 bases at V and 7 bases at J; junction bases unmatched: 3. The germline V gene has CDR1 SGHAT and CDR2 FQNNGV. The CDR3 extends over 13 amino acids. The CDR3 region has the DNA TGTGCCAGCAGCTGGGGACAGGGGGATGAGCAGTACTTC. Its protein product is CASSWGQGDEQYF.

The rearrangement uses TRBV7-8 and TRBJ1-5; TRBD1 agrees at 8 bases. After removal of 5 bases from V and 7 bases from J, the junction contained 7 bases not matched to a gene. Germline values: CDR1 SGHVS, CDR2 FQNEAQ. The CDR3 has 14 residues. The CDR3 nucleotides read TGTGCCAGCAGCGTTCAGGGGGCGGGACAGCCCCAGCATTTT. This sequence encodes CASSVQGAGQPQHF.

CDR3 nucleotide sequence: TGCGCCAGCAGTTTCCTCGGGAGAGACTATGGCTACACCTTC. Its translation: CASSFLGRDYGYTF. V gene TRBV5-1 combines with J gene TRBJ1-2; D remains ambiguous. Germline assignment: CDR1 SGHRS and CDR2 YFSETQ. The CDR3 runs 14 residues. Trimming stripped 5 bases from V and 3 bases from J, with 14 bases between.

The V gene is TRBV13, the J gene TRBJ1-1; TRBD1 might be the D (6 bases). Germline CDR1 and CDR2: PRHDT and FYEKMQ (reference sequence). V lost 0 bases to trimming and J lost 0 bases, with 11 bases between them. This CDR3 is built from 16 residues. The DNA of the CDR3 is TGTGCCAGCAGCTTAGGGCGAGGACAGCTGAACACTGAAGCTTTCTTT. This translates into CASSLGRGQLNTEAFF.

This sequence joins TRBV30 and TRBJ1-1, with D perhaps matching TRBD1 (5 bases). The germline V and J ends were trimmed by 4 bases and 3 bases, with 27 bases remaining between them. The CDR3 is 18 residues long. Germline-derived CDR1 and CDR2 are GTSNPN and SVGIG (reference sequence). The CDR3 loop reads CAWTSGQGGFLGDTEAFF. CDR3 in DNA: TGTGCCTGGACCTCCGGGCAGGGAGGGTTTCTTGGAGACACTGAAGCTTTCTTT.

In this sample, this clone turned up a few times. The V gene is TRBV5-1, the J gene TRBJ2-5, with D possibly being TRBD1 (6 bases). CDR1 is SGHRS and CDR2 is YFSETQ in the germline V gene. The CDR3 extends over 15 amino acids. Trimming pared 0 bases from V and 5 bases from J, leaving 14 bases between. The CDR3 nucleotides are TGCGCCAGCAGCTTGGGCACAGGGCAGTCGGAGACCCAGTACTTC. As protein: CASSLGTGQSETQYF.

This chain links TRBV5-1 with TRBJ2-1; TRBD1 matches 10 bases. CDR1 is SGHRS and CDR2 is YFSETQ in the germline V gene. The CDR3 loop spans 15 amino acids. J lost 7 bases, V lost 4 bases, and 8 bases had no gene match. This CDR3 is CASSVGTGAGNEQFF. The CDR3, as DNA: TGCGCCAGCAGCGTCGGGACAGGGGCTGGAAATGAGCAGTTCTTC.

The DNA for the CDR3 is TGTGCCAGCAGTATTACTAGCGGGGGGGCAGATACGCAGTATTTT. It specifies CASSITSGGADTQYF. The chain has TRBV6-1 and TRBJ2-3, with TRBD2 matching over 13 bases. The J segment lost 4 bases and the V segment lost 5 bases, leaving 3 bases of the junction unmatched. The length of the CDR3 is 15 residues. CDR1 MNHNS and CDR2 SASEGT come from the germline V gene.

The chain links TRBV29-1 to TRBJ2-7, with D possibly being TRBD1 (6 bases). This CDR3 has 12 amino acids. Trimming pared 8 bases from V and 1 base from J, leaving 12 bases between. Germline lookup yields CDR1 SQVTM and CDR2 ANQGSEA. The CDR3 DNA reads TGCAGCCTTCTCGACAGGTCCTACGAGCAGTACTTC. The encoded protein is CSLLDRSYEQYF.

This rearrangement joins TRBV7-9 to TRBJ2-5; TRBD1 matches 8 bases. The CDR3 contains 14 residues. J gave up 4 bases and V 7 bases, and 8 bases lay outside the gene matches. CDR1 is SEHNR, CDR2 FQNEAQ, per germline (reference sequence). CDR3 in amino acids: CASIPQGAGETQYF. In nucleotides, the CDR3 is TGTGCCAGCATCCCTCAGGGGGCGGGAGAGACCCAGTACTTC.

The rearrangement links TRBV18 to TRBJ2-7; 10 nucleotides agree with TRBD1. The germline V gene encodes CDR1 KGHSH and CDR2 LQKENI. CDR3 length: 14 residues. The V and J ends lost 6 bases and 9 bases, in that order; junction bases with no gene match: 11. In DNA, the CDR3 is TGTGCCAGCTCCGGACCGGGACAGGGGCAGCGGCAGTACTTC. It encodes CASSGPGQGQRQYF.

The chain recombines TRBV28 with TRBJ2-3; 9 bases fit TRBD2. The germline CDR1 and CDR2 sequences are MDHEN and SYDVKM. V was clipped by 5 bases and J by 2 bases; unmatched bases: 8. The CDR3 runs 16 residues. The CDR3 region is CASSPSLAGYTDTQYF. The CDR3 nucleotides read TGTGCCAGCAGTCCGTCCCTAGCGGGGTACACAGATACGCAGTATTTT.

V gene TRBV5-6 combines with J gene TRBJ2-4; D might be TRBD2 (6 bases). From germline, CDR1 is SGHDT and CDR2 YYEEEE. With 2 bases removed from V and 0 bases from J, the gap between germline ends came to 15 bases. The CDR3 consists of 17 residues. CDR3 in amino acids: CASSFTGGIVAKNIQYF. CDR3 in DNA: TGTGCCAGCAGCTTTACTGGCGGGATCGTAGCCAAAAACATTCAGTACTTC.

The chain recombines TRBV10-3 with TRBJ1-1; 8 nucleotides line up with TRBD1. V shed 3 bases, J shed 4 bases, and the junction held 7 bases outside the gene matches. Germline V gene lookup returns CDR1 ENHRY and CDR2 SYGVKD. The CDR3 runs to 15 residues. CDR3 loop: CAISDGRDRTTEAFF. The CDR3 DNA sequence: TGTGCCATCAGTGATGGCCGGGACAGGACCACTGAAGCTTTCTTT.

This chain joins TRBV4-1 and TRBJ1-2; D perhaps matches TRBD1 (5 bases). Between the trimmed V and J ends, which lost 8 bases and 6 bases, there was a span of 16 bases. Germline V lookup: CDR1 MGHRA, CDR2 YSYEKL. This CDR3 is built from 13 residues. CDR3 residues: CASGEWGGNGYTF. CDR3 DNA: TGCGCCAGCGGCGAGTGGGGGGGAAATGGCTACACCTTC.

The rearrangement uses TRBV2 and TRBJ2-2, with D possibly TRBD2 on 6 matching bases. CDR1 and CDR2 (germline): SNHLY, FYNNEI. V was pared by 4 bases and J by 0 bases, with 15 bases between. The CDR3 covers 17 residues. The CDR3 protein is CASSVPRLETNTGELFF. The CDR3 nucleotides read TGTGCCAGCAGTGTACCAAGACTAGAGACGAACACCGGGGAGCTGTTTTTT.

The chain uses TRBV28 and TRBJ2-7, with D possibly matching TRBD2 (6 bases). V shed 8 bases and J shed 0 bases, with 14 bases lying between them. From germline, CDR1 is MDHEN and CDR2 SYDVKM. The CDR3 contains 14 residues. As DNA, the CDR3 is TGTGCCAGCCGCAGGGACTTATCCTCCTACGAGCAGTACTTC. This sequence encodes CASRRDLSSYEQYF.

CDR3 sequence reads: CASSQSRLNTEAFF. The CDR3 coding sequence is TGTGCCAGCAGTCAAAGCAGGTTGAACACTGAAGCTTTCTTT. The gene calls are TRBV9 and TRBJ1-1; D is undetermined. The germline gives CDR1 SGDLS, CDR2 YYNGEE. The V end lost 5 bases, the J end lost 0 bases, and 11 bases lay between the germline ends. This CDR3 has 14 residues.

The genes are TRBV7-9 and TRBJ1-1; D remains unclear. V lost 5 bases, J lost 0 bases, and 7 bases lay in between. Per the germline V gene, CDR1 is SEHNR and CDR2 is FQNEAQ (reference sequence). The CDR3 is made up of 13 amino acids. CDR3 protein: CASSREVNTEAFF. The CDR3 DNA sequence: TGTGCCAGCAGCAGAGAGGTGAACACTGAAGCTTTCTTT. The whole variable domain, filled in from reference TRBV7-9 and TRBJ1-1, reads DTGVSQNPRHKITKRGQNVTFRCDPISEHNRLYWYRQTLGQGPEFLTYFQNEAQLEKSRLLSDRFSAERPKGSFSTLEIQRTEQGDSAMYLCASSREVNTEAFFGQGTRLTVV.

V is TRBV28 and J is TRBJ2-7, with 7 bases lining up with TRBD1. V trimming: 5 bases; J trimming: 2 bases; junction bases outside the gene matches: 9. Germline V gene sequence: CDR1 MDHEN, CDR2 SYDVKM. The length of the CDR3 is 15 residues. The CDR3 region is CASSLYSTGPYEQYF. The CDR3 nucleotides read TGTGCCAGCAGTCTGTATTCGACAGGGCCCTACGAGCAGTACTTC.

The chain joins TRBV5-6 to TRBJ1-6; D perhaps matches TRBD1 (6 bases). The CDR3 has 13 residues. In germline, CDR1 is SGHDT, CDR2 YYEEEE. V was trimmed by 4 bases and J by 9 bases, leaving 11 bases between them. As DNA, the CDR3 is TGTGCCAGCAGCACGACAGGAGCTTCACCCCTCCACTTT. It codes for CASSTTGASPLHF.

The V gene is TRBV5-1, the J gene TRBJ1-4; unclear D gene. Germline V gene sequence: CDR1 SGHRS, CDR2 YFSETQ. Trimming removed 1 base from V and 1 base from J, with 8 bases in between. The CDR3 loop spans 15 amino acids. CDR3 nucleotide sequence: TGCGCCAGCAGCTTGTCGGGAATAACTAATGAAAAACTGTTTTTT. This sequence encodes CASSLSGITNEKLFF.

The chain carries TRBV10-3 and TRBJ2-7, with D unclear. Germline CDR1 ENHRY, CDR2 SYGVKD. The V end was cut by 6 bases, the J end by 0 bases, with 9 bases between. The CDR3 totals 13 residues. The CDR3 DNA reads TGTGCCATCAGATTTTCGAGCTCCTACGAGCAGTACTTC. It specifies CAIRFSSSYEQYF.

The gene calls are TRBV18 and TRBJ2-3, with D possibly TRBD1 on 6 matching bases. Germline V gene data show CDR1 as KGHSH and CDR2 as LQKENI. V lost 4 bases and J 6 bases, leaving 11 bases between the germline ends. This CDR3 is built from 13 residues. CDR3 DNA: TGTGCCAGCTCACAGGGGGTATTTGATACGCAGTATTTT. Amino acid sequence: CASSQGVFDTQYF. Looking up the rest from reference TRBV18 and TRBJ2-3 gives the full variable domain: NAGVMQNPRHLVRRRGQEARLRCSPMKGHSHVYWYRQLPEEGLKFMVYLQKENIIDESGMPKERFSAEFPKEGPSILRIQQVVRGDSAAYFCASSQGVFDTQYFGPGTRLTVL.

The chain recombines TRBV10-3 with TRBJ1-2; the match to TRBD1 covers 7 bases. Trimming removed 3 bases from V and 6 bases from J; junction bases left unmatched: 1. The CDR3 has 12 amino acids. CDR1 and CDR2 from the germline V gene are ENHRY and SYGVKD. The CDR3 spells CAISETGDGYTF. DNA for the CDR3: TGTGCCATCAGTGAAACAGGGGATGGCTACACCTTC.

The rearrangement links TRBV5-4 to TRBJ2-7; 11 bases align to TRBD2. The CDR3 sequence is 18 residues long. The J segment lost 1 base and the V segment lost 6 bases, leaving 15 bases of the junction unmatched. The germline V gene has CDR1 SGHNT and CDR2 YYREEE (reference sequence). CDR3 DNA sequence: TGTGCCAGCACCCCGGGTAGCGGGAGGGCCAGTGGGTCCTACGAGCAGTACTTC. Encoded protein: CASTPGSGRASGSYEQYF.